This T cell receptor beta chain was obtained from a study of identical twins (dated by TCRdb to 2016 to 2018). Background for the entire study: To test whether fetal clonotypes persist, this study deep-sequenced TCR alpha and beta repertoires from monozygotic twins, from unrelated adults of various ages, and from cord blood. Replicate twin experiments were performed at different times using different library preparation protocols to rule out contamination. Paper-wide results and their limitations: Fewer insertions were carried by abundant cord blood beta clonotypes; a weaker similar trend was observed in young adult naive repertoires, while no such trend was observed in memory repertoires. Because the same donors could not be followed over many years, conclusions were based on cross-sectional statistical analysis. A weaker excess of twin sharing was found in beta out-of-frame sequences because the signal-to-noise ratio was lowered by fewer shared sequences. Out-of-frame TCR alpha sequences shared between twins showed an excess of low generation-probability sequences compared with coincidental sharing between unrelated individuals. In monozygotic twins, out-of-frame TCR alpha sharing was systematically underestimated by recombination models, although the models agreed with sharing between unrelated individuals. Zero-insertion analyses could be partly confounded by invariant T cells such as MAIT and iNKT, although diverse VJ usage argued against such confounding for most clonotypes.

Measured from the cysteine to the phenylalanine, the CDR3 is 13 residues long. The only DNA kept is the CDR3, 39 bases in frame from the first base. CDR1 and CDR2, per the germline V gene (reference sequence), are DFQATT and SNEGSKA. Trimming takes 6 bases off V and 4 bases off J; junction bases not matched to a gene: 9. The method behind the library was 5' RACE. The sequencer listed for this sample is Illumina HiSeq 2000. Template switching introduced a universal primer binding site; the final cDNA contained a unique molecular identifier, enabling accurate counting of TCR cDNA molecules. Specific primers in the conserved constant-segment region were used to synthesize first-strand cDNA for TCR alpha and beta chains. To control for contamination, each cDNA library was double barcoded with a SMART-Mk sample barcode plus Illumina barcodes. TruSeq adapter sequences and Illumina sample barcodes were added in two successive PCR steps. TCR alpha and beta cDNA libraries were sequenced on the Illumina HiSeq platform with custom primers. The study's own analysis went as follows. Raw reads were processed with MiGEC to extract unique molecular identifiers, and MiXCR was used to determine CDR3 positions. Recombination models were inferred per individual with the repgenHMM and IGoR tools using an EM algorithm. Shared clonotype analysis was performed with the tcR package in R, normalizing sharing by the product of cloneset sizes. To study raw recombination without the effects of thymic and clonal selection, out-of-frame nonproductive sequences were analyzed. Through fastp at Q25 and MiXCR, TCRdb rebuilt clones from the public reads, retaining in-frame beta chains. Under each unique CDR3 protein, matching rows form one entry showing the most common genes and DNA. These V and J calls are TCRdb output, not the study's own analysis. This sample holds 700,000 or so distinct CDR3 sequences; 20% to 25% were observed only once. The top ten hold around 4.4% of the sample.

All donors were healthy Caucasians. The twin cohort consisted of three pairs of female monozygotic twins, all aged about 18 to 30 years. Peripheral blood mononuclear cells were used as the source from which RNA for TCR libraries was isolated. Points on this clonotype: What this receptor recognizes is not known. Per-base qualities were not stored, and no clone one base away is much larger.

In addition, the sample was reused for a study of T cells expressing NK-cell markers. Per the second study: Eight donors provided sorted CD3+CD56+NKG2C+, CD3+CD56+NKG2C- and CD3+CD56-NKG2C+ T-cell subsets, whose TCR beta-chain repertoires were profiled. Of the eight sequenced donors, seven were found to be HCMV-seropositive and one was found to be HCMV-seronegative. To restrict sorting to alphabetaTCR-expressing T cells, an anti-gammadeltaTCR antibody was added in several experiments. In five to seven donors, the dominant CD3+CD56+NKG2C+ clonotypes were among the top 10 CD8+ clonotypes and accounted for roughly 1.0-7.0% of CD8+ T cells. Those dominant clonotypes were again the most abundant among CD3+CD56-NKG2C+ cells in a few donors, at about 25-60.1%. Whether the expanded NKG2C-expressing T cell clones were specific for HCMV antigens was left unclear. Randomly selected healthy volunteers, three men and five women, were used as the eight sequenced donors. To determine HCMV serostatus, a commercial ELISA kit was used to detect HCMV-specific IgG in serum. Bulk peripheral blood T-cell repertoires were additionally sequenced from unsorted PBMC for about six donors. MIGEC was used to demultiplex reads and group the reads by UMI, and MiTCR was used to assemble and quantify clonotypes. Only TCR cDNA sequences supported by at least two reads were kept to exclude erroneous sequences. Downstream repertoire analysis used the tcR package, and clonotypes were matched across fractions by CDR3 nucleotide sequence plus V segment. VDJmatch was used to annotate antigen specificity against VDJdb, with one amino acid substitution allowed in CDR3.

The receptor chain draws on TRBV20-1 and TRBJ2-7, with TRBD2 identical over 7 junction bases. The specimen sequenced was PBMCs. This TCR was sampled from a woman aged 18 to 35 in good health. The CDR3 reads as follows: CSAAIGGVYEQYF. The DNA is as follows: TGCAGTGCCGCAATTGGGGGGGTTTACGAGCAGTACTTC.